The clone carrying this T cell receptor (beta chain) was detected a few times. Germline and junction disagree at one end, which may indicate a read error. The data derive from a study of T-cell memory formation after mild COVID-19. Study summary: The study found TCR clusters largely donor specific.

This CDR3 has 16 amino acids. Germline V CDR1 and CDR2: SGHRS, YFSETQ. TCRdb re-analysed the 5' RACE reads in MiXCR, keeping a single row per CDR3 protein. The sample has almost 45,000 distinct CDR3 sequences; around 6.3% are singletons. V usage is TRBV5-1 and J usage is TRBJ1-2; D is ambiguous. This receptor was obtained from an adult who had mild COVID-19 (a few samples of this study predate the infection). Cell type and time point are not known. The sequenced material came from PBMCs or a T cell subset sorted from them (not recorded which). The CDR3: CVSSSSFGPDNYGYTF. The CDR3 DNA is TGCGTCAGCAGCTCCTCATTCGGACCCGATAACTATGGCTACACCTTC.